This T cell receptor beta chain appears in the sequencing data of a study of post-analysis software for immune sequencing data. Every TCR beta cDNA library bore unique molecular identifiers. Some 500,000 cDNA molecules were obtained per 1 to 10 million input T cells. TCRdb independently ran MiXCR on the PCR reads; one entry per CDR3 protein. The top ten clones hold roughly 1.7% of a sample with 450,000 to 700,000 distinct CDR3 sequences, 40% to 50% of them seen once. About this clonotype itself: Its antigen is not identified. A junction end diverges from the germline sequence, so it may reflect a read error.

Regarding the study as a whole: Samples from one preparation batch, clustered by F measure, grouped strongly together. Patients showed TRBV5-6, TRBV5-1 and TRBV20-1 among several TRBV segments more frequent than in controls.

The germline gives CDR1 SSHAT, CDR2 FNYEAQ (reference sequence). The CDR3 contains 17 residues. The chain joins TRBV7-7 to TRBJ2-1; no firm D call. This receptor was taken from a girl aged 5-17 years with multiple sclerosis. Material for sequencing was blood. The CDR3 bases are TGTGCTAGCAGCTTAAAGCCTAGTCGAAGCTCGTACAATGAGCAGTTCTTC. Amino acid sequence: CASSLKPSRSSYNEQFF.